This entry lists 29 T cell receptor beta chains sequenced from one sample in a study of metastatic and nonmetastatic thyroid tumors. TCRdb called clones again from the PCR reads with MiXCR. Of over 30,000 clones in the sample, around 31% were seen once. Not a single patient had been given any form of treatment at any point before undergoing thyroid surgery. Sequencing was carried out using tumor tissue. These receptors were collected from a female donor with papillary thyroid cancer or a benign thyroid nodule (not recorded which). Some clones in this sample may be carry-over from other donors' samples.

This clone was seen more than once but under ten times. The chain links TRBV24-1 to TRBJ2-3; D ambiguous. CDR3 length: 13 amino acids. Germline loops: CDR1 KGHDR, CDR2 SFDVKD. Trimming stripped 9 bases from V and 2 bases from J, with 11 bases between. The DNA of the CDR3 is TGTGCCACCCTATCTGCAGACACAGATACGCAGTATTTT. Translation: CATLSADTDTQYF.

The CDR3 protein is CASSLSGFPLTYEQYF. The CDR3 DNA is TGCGCCAGCAGCCTATCTGGATTTCCCCTCACCTACGAGCAGTACTTC. The gene calls are TRBV4-1 and TRBJ2-7; no clear D. Trimming cost V 4 bases and J 2 bases, with 18 bases left between them. This CDR3 has 16 residues. CDR1 and CDR2 (germline): MGHRA, YSYEKL.

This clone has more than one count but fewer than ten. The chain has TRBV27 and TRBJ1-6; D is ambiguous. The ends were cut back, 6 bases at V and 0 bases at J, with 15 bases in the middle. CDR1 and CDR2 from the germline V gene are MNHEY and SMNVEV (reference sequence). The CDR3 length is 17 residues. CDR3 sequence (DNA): TGTGCCAGCAGCACGAGGGCAGAAAGCTCCTATAATTCACCCCTCCACTTT. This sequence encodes CASSTRAESSYNSPLHF.

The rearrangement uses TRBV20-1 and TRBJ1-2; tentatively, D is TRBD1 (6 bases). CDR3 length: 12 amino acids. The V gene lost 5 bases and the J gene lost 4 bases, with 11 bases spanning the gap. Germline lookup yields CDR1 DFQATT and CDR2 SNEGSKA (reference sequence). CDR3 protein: CSAAGHSYGYTF. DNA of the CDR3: TGCAGTGCTGCGGGACATAGCTATGGCTACACCTTC.

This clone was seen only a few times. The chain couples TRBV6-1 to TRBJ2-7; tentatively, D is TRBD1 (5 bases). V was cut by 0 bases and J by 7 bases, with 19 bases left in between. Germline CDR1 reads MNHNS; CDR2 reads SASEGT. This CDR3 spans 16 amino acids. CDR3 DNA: TGTGCCAGCAGTGAAGCACCAGGGTTCTCGGCTGGGGAGCAGTACTTC. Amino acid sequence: CASSEAPGFSAGEQYF.

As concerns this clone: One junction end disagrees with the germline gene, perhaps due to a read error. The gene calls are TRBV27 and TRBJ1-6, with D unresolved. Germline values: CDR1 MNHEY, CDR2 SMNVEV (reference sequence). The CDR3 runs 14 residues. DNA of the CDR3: TGTGCCAGCAGATTATCCGACGGTAATTCACCCCTCCACTTT. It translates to CASRLSDGNSPLHF.

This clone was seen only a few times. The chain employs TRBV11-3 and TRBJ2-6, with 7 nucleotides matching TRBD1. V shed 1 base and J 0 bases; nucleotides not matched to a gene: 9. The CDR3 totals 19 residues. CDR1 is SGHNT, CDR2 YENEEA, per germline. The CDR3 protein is CASSLGTGTLSSGANVLTF. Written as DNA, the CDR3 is TGTGCCAGCAGCTTAGGGACAGGAACTCTAAGCTCTGGGGCCAACGTCCTGACTTTC. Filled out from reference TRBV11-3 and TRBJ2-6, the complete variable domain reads EAGVVQSPRYKIIEKKQPVAFWCNPISGHNTLYWYLQNLGQGPELLIRYENEEAVDDSQLPKDRFSAERLKGVDSTLKIQPAELGDSAVYLCASSLGTGTLSSGANVLTFGAGSRLTVL.

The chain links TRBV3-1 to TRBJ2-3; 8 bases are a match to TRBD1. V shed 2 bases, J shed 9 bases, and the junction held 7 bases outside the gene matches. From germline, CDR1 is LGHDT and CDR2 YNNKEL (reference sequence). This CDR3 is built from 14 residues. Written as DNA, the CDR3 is TGTGCCAGCAGCCAAAGCCAGGGGGCGCGAACGCAGTATTTT. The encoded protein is CASSQSQGARTQYF.

CDR3 sequence reads: CASSIKPSSYEQYF. CDR3 DNA: TGTGCCAGTAGTATAAAACCGAGCTCCTACGAGCAGTACTTC. The chain has TRBV19 and TRBJ2-7; D is unclear. CDR1 and CDR2 (germline): LNHDA, SQIVND (reference sequence). This CDR3 is built from 14 residues. The germline V and J ends were trimmed by 2 bases and 0 bases, with 8 bases remaining between them.

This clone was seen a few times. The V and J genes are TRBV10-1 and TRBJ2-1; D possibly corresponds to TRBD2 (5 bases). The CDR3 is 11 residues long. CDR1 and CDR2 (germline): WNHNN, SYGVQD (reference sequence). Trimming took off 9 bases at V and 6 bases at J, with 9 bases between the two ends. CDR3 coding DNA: TGCGCCAGGCGGGTTTTCAATGAGCAGTTCTTC. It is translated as CARRVFNEQFF.

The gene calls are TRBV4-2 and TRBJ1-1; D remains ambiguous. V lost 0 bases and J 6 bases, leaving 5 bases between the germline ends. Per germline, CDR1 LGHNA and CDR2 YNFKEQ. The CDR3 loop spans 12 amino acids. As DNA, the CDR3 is TGTGCCAGCAGCCAAGAGAGATCTGAAGCTTTCTTT. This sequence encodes CASSQERSEAFF.

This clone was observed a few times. CDR3 region: CASSYFSPSNQPQHF. The CDR3 DNA sequence: TGTGCCAGCAGTTATTTCTCACCGTCAAATCAGCCCCAGCATTTT. The rearrangement links TRBV6-2 or TRBV6-3 to TRBJ1-5, with no clear D. This CDR3 has 15 amino acids. Trimming took off 3 bases at V and 4 bases at J, with 13 bases between the two ends. Germline CDR1 reads MNHEY; CDR2 reads SVGEGT.

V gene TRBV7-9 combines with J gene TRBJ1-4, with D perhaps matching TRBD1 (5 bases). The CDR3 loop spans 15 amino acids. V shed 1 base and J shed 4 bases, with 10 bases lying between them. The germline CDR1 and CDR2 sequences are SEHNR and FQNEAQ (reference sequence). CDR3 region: CASSLEGRNNEKLFF. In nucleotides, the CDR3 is TGTGCCAGCAGCTTAGAGGGGAGGAATAATGAAAAACTGTTTTTT. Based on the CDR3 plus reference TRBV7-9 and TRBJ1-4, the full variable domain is DTGVSQNPRHKITKRGQNVTFRCDPISEHNRLYWYRQTLGQGPEFLTYFQNEAQLEKSRLLSDRFSAERPKGSFSTLEIQRTEQGDSAMYLCASSLEGRNNEKLFFGSGTQLSVL.

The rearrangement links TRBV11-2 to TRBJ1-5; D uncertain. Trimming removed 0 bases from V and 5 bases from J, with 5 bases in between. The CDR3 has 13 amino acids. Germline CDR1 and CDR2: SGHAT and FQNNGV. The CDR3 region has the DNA TGTGCCAGCAGCTTAGATATCTATCAGCCCCAGCATTTT. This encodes CASSLDIYQPQHF.

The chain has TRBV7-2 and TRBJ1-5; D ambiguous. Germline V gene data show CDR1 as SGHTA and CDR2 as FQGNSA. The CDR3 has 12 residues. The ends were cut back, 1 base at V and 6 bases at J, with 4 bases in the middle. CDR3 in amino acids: CASSLGAQPQHF. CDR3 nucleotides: TGTGCCAGCAGCTTAGGGGCTCAGCCCCAGCATTTT.

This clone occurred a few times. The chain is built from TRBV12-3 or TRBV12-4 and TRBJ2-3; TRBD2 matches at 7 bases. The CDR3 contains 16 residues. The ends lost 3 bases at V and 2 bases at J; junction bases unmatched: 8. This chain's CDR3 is CASSFALADNTDTQYF. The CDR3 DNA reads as TGTGCCAGCAGTTTCGCGCTAGCGGATAACACAGATACGCAGTATTTT.

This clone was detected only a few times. The DNA of the CDR3 is TGTGCCAGCAGTTCCTCCCCGGGACAGCTCGCCTACGAGCAGTACTTC. It codes for CASSSSPGQLAYEQYF. The rearrangement uses TRBV12-3 or TRBV12-4 and TRBJ2-7; 7 bases agree with TRBD1. CDR3 length: 16 residues. V lost 4 bases, J lost 2 bases, and 11 bases stayed unmatched.

Here the CDR3 reads CASSDSSEFGRESGDTEAFF. The CDR3 DNA is TGTGCCAGCAGTGACTCGTCTGAGTTTGGCAGAGAAAGTGGGGACACTGAAGCTTTCTTT. The V and J genes are TRBV6-4 and TRBJ1-1; no firm D call. Germline CDR1 MRHNA, CDR2 SNTAGT. There are 20 residues in the CDR3. Deletions cut 0 bases from V and 3 bases from J, with 26 bases between.

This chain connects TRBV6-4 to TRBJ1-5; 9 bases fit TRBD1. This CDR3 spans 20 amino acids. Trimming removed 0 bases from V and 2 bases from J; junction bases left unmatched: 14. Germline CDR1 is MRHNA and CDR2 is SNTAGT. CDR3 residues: CASSDSSTRDRDGGNQPQHF. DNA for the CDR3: TGTGCCAGCAGTGACTCGAGCACCCGGGACAGGGATGGGGGCAATCAGCCCCAGCATTTT.

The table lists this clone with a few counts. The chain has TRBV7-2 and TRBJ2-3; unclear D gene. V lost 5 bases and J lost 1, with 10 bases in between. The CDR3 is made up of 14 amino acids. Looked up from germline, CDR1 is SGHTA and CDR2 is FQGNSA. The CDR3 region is CASSVARGTDTQYF. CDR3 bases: TGTGCCAGCAGCGTGGCTAGGGGCACAGATACGCAGTATTTT.

CDR3: CSAGLGGSYEQYF. The CDR3 DNA sequence: TGCAGTGCTGGATTAGGGGGATCCTACGAGCAGTACTTC. The rearrangement links TRBV20-1 to TRBJ2-7; possibly TRBD1 for D (6 bases). V gave up 5 bases and J gave up 1 base, with 12 bases separating them. This CDR3 has 13 residues. The germline gives CDR1 DFQATT, CDR2 SNEGSKA (reference sequence).

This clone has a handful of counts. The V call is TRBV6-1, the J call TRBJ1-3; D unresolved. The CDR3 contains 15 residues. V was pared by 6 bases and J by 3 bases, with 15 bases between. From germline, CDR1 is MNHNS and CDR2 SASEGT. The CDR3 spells CASSGLSGRGNTIYF. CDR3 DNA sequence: TGTGCCAGCAGCGGACTCTCAGGTCGTGGAAACACCATATATTTT.

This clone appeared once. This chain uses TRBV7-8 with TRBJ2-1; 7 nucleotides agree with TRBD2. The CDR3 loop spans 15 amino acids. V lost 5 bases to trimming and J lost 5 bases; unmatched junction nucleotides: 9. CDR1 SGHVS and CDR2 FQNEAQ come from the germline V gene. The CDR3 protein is CASSPPGGWDNEQFF. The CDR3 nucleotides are TGTGCCAGCAGCCCACCGGGGGGATGGGACAATGAGCAGTTCTTC.

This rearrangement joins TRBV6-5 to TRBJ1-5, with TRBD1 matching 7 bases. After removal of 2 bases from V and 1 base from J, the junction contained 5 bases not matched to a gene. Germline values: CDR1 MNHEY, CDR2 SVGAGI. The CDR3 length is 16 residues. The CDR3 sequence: CASSYIRGRSNQPQHF. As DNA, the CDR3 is TGTGCCAGCAGTTACATCAGGGGGAGAAGCAATCAGCCCCAGCATTTT.

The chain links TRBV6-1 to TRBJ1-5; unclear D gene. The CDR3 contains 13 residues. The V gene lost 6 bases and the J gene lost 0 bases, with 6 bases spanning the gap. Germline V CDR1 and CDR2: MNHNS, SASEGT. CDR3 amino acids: CASRTASNQPQHF. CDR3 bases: TGTGCCAGCAGGACGGCTAGCAATCAGCCCCAGCATTTT.

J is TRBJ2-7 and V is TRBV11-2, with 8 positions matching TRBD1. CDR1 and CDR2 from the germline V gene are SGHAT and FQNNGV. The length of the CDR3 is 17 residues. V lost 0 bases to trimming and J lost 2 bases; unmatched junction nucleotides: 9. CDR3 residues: CASSLDSWTGPTYEQYF. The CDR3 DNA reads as TGTGCCAGCAGCTTAGATTCGTGGACAGGGCCAACCTACGAGCAGTACTTC. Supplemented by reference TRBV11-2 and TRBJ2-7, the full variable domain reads EAGVAQSPRYKIIEKRQSVAFWCNPISGHATLYWYQQILGQGPKLLIQFQNNGVVDDSQLPKDRFSAERLKGVDSTLKIQPAKLEDSAVYLCASSLDSWTGPTYEQYFGPGTRLTVT.

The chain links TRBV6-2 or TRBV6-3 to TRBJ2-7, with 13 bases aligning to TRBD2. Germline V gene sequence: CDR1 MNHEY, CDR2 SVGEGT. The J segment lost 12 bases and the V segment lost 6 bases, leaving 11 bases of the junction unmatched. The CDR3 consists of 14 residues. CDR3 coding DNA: TGTGCCAGCAGCCGAGGCGGGACTAGCGGGAACGCGTACTTC. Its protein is CASSRGGTSGNAYF.

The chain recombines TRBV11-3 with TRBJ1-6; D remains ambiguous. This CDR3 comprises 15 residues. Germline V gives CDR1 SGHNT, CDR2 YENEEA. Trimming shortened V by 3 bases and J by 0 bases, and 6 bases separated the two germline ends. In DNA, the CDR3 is TGTGCCAGCAGCTTCGGCTTCTCCTATAATTCACCCCTCCACTTT. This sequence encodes CASSFGFSYNSPLHF.

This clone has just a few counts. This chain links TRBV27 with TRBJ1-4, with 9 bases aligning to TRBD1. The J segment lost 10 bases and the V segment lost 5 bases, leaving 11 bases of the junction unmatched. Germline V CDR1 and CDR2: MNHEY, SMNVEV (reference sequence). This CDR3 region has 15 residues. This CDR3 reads CASSQRDREAAKLFF. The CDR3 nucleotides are TGTGCCAGCAGTCAGAGGGACAGGGAGGCGGCAAAACTGTTTTTT.